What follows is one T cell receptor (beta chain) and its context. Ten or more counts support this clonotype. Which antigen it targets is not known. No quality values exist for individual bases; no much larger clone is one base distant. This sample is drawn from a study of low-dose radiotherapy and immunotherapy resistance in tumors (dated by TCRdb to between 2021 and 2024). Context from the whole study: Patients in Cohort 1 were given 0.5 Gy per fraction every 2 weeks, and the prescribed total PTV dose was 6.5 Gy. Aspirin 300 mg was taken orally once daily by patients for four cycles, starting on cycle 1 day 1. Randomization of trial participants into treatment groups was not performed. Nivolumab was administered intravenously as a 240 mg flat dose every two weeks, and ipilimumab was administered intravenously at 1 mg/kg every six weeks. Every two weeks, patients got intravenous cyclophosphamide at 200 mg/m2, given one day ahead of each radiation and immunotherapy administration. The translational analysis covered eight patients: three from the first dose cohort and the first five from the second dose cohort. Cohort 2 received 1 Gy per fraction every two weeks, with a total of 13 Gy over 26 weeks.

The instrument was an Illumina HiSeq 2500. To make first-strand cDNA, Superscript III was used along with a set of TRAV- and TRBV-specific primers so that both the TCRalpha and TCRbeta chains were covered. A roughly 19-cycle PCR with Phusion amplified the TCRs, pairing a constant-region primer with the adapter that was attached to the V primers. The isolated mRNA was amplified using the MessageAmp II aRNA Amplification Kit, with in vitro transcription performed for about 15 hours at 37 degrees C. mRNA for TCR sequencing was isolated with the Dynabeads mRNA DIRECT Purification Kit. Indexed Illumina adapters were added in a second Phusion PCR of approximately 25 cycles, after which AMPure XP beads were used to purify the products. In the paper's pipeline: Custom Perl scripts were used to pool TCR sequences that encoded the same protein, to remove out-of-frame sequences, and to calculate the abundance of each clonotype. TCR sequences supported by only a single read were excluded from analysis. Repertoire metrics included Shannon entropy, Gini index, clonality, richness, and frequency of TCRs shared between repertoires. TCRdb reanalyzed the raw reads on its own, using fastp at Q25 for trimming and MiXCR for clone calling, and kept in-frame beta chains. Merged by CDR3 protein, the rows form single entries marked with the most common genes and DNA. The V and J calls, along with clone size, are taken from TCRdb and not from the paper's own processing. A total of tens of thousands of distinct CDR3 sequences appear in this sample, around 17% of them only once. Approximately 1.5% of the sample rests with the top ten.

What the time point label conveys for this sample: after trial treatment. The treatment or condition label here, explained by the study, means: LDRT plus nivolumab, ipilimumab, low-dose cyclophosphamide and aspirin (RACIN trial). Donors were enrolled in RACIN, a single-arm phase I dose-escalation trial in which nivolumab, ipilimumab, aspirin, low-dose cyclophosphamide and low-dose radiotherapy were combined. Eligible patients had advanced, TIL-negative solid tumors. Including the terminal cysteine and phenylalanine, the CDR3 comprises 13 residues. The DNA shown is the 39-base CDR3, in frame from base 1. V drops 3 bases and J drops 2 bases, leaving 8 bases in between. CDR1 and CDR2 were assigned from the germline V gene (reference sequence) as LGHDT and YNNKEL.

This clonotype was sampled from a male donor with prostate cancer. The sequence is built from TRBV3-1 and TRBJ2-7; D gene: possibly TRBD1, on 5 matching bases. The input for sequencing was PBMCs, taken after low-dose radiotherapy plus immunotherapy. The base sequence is TGTGCCAGCAGCCATGCAGGGCCCTACGAGCAGTACTTC. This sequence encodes CASSHAGPYEQYF.